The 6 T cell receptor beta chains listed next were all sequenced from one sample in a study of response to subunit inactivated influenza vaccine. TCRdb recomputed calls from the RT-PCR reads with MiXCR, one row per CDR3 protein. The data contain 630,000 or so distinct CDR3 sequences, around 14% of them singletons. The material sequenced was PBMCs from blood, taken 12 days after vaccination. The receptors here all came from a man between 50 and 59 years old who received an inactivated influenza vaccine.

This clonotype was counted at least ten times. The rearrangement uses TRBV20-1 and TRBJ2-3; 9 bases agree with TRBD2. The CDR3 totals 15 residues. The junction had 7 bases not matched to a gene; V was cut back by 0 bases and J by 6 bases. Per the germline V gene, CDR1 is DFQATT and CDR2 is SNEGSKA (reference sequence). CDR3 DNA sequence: TGCAGTGCTAGAGATGAAAAAGCGGGGGGTGATACGCAGTATTTT. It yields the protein CSARDEKAGGDTQYF.

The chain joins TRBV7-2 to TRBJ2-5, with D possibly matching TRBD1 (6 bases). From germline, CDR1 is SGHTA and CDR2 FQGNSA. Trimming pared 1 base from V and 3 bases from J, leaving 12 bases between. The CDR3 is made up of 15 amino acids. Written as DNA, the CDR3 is TGTGCCAGCAGCTTAGTGGACAGTCCAAAAGAGACCCAGTACTTC. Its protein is CASSLVDSPKETQYF. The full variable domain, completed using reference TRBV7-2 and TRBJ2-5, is GAGVSQSPSNKVTEKGKDVELRCDPISGHTALYWYRQSLGQGLEFLIYFQGNSAPDKSGLPSDRFSAERTGGSVSTLTIQRTQQEDSAVYLCASSLVDSPKETQYFGPGTRLLVL.

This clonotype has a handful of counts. CDR3 DNA: TGTGCCACCAGTGAGGCTGCCCCCATGCAGTATTTT. Translating it yields CATSEAAPMQYF. The chain combines TRBV24-1 with TRBJ2-3; D call uncertain. Trimming shortened V by 4 bases and J by 11 bases, and 12 bases separated the two germline ends. This CDR3 has 12 amino acids. Germline lookup yields CDR1 KGHDR and CDR2 SFDVKD.

Written as DNA, the CDR3 is TGCGCCAGCAGCCAATTCGTGGGTGAAAAACTGTTTTTT. Its translation is CASSQFVGEKLFF. This chain joins TRBV4-1 and TRBJ1-4; D is unclear. V lost 2 bases and J 7 bases, leaving 8 bases between the germline ends. CDR1 is MGHRA, CDR2 YSYEKL, per germline. The CDR3 runs 13 residues.

The CDR3 here is CASSEFGLGAGNEQFF. The DNA of the CDR3 is TGTGCCAGCAGTGAATTCGGTCTGGGGGCTGGGAATGAGCAGTTCTTC. The chain joins TRBV25-1 to TRBJ2-1, with D possibly matching TRBD1 (6 bases). Germline CDR1 reads MGHDK; CDR2 reads SYGVNS. This CDR3 contains 16 residues. Trimming took off 1 base at V and 7 bases at J, with 17 bases between the two ends.

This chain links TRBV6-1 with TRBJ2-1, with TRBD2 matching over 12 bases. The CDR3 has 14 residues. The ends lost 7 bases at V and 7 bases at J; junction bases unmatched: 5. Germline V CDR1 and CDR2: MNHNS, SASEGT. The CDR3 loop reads CASIQLAGGNEQFF. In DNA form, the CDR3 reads TGTGCCAGCATACAACTAGCGGGAGGTAATGAGCAGTTCTTC.